This T cell receptor (beta chain) is from a study of CD8+ T cells in alopecia areata. Study summary: Administration of oral tofacitinib to treated patients was at 5 to 10 mg twice daily. Affected scalp percentage set treated patients' severity scores.

Reverse transcribed after extraction, RNA yielded cDNA as the sequencing template. TCRdb's table, derived via immunoSEQ multiplex PCR, lists solely in-frame clones and lacks some. This repertoire shows under 350,000 clones, 58% found once; its top ten account for under 2%. This CDR3 is built from 13 residues. The V gene lost 5 bases and the J gene lost 2 bases, with 9 bases spanning the gap. The germline gives CDR1 SGHTA, CDR2 FQGNSA. Described treatment: oral pan-JAK inhibitor, 5-10 mg twice daily. This chain uses TRBV7-2 with TRBJ1-2; D not resolved. This sequence originates from a human donor with alopecia areata. Sequenced here: CD4+ T cells sorted from blood, sampled at week 24, from a patient treated with tofacitinib. The CDR3 protein is CASSRQMNYGYTF. CDR3 sequence (DNA): TGTGCCAGCAGCCGGCAGATGAACTATGGCTACACCTTC.